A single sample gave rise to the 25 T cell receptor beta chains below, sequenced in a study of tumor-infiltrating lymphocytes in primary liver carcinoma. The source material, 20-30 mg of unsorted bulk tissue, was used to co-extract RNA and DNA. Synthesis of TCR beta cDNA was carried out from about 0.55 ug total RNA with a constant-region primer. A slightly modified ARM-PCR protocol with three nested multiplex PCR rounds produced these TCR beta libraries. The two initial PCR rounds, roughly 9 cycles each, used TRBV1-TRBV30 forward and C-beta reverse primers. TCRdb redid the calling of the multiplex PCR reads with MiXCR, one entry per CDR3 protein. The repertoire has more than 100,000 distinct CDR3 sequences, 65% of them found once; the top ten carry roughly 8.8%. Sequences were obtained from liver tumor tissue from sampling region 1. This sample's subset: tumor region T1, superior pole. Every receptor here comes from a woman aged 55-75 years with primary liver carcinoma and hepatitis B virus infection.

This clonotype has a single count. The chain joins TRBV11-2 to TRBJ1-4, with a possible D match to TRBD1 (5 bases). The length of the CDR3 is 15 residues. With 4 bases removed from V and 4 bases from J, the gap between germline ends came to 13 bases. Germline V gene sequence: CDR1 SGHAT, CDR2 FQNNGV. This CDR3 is CASSSGPRVNEKLFF. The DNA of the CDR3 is TGTGCCAGCAGCTCGGGACCTCGGGTTAATGAAAAACTGTTTTTT.

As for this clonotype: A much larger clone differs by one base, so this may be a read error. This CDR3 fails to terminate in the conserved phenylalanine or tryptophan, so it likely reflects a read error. Written as DNA, the CDR3 is TGTGCTAGTGGTGCCGGACTAGGGACAGGGGGCAGTTACGAGCAGTACTTA. Translated, it gives CASGAGLGTGGSYEQYL. This chain joins TRBV12-5 and TRBJ2-7, with 12 bases lining up with TRBD1. Germline CDR1 and CDR2: LGHNT and FRNRAP. The CDR3 covers 17 residues. V lost 5 bases and J lost 4; bases outside the gene matches: 12.

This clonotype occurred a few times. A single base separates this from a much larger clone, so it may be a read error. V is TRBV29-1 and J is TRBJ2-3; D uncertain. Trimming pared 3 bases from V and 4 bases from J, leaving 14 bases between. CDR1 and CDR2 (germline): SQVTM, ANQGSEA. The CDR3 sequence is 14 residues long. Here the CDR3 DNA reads TGCAGCGTTGAGTCCCTATCCGTCGCAGATACGCAGTATTTT. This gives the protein CSVESLSVADTQYF.

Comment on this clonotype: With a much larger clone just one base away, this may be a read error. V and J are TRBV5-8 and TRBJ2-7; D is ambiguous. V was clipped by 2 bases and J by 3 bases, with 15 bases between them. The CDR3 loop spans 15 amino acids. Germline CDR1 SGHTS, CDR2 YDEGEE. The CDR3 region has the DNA TGTGCCAGCAGCTTTTACGCAGGTCTCAACTACGAGCAGTACTTC. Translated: CASSFYAGLNYEQYF.

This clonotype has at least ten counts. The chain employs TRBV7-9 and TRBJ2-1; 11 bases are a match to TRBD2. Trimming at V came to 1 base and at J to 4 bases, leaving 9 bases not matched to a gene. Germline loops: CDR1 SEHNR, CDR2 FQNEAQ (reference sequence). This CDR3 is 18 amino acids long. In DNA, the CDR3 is TGTGCCAGCAGCTTAGTTCTCGGGCTAGCGGGAGGTTACAATGAGCAGTTCTTC. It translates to CASSLVLGLAGGYNEQFF.

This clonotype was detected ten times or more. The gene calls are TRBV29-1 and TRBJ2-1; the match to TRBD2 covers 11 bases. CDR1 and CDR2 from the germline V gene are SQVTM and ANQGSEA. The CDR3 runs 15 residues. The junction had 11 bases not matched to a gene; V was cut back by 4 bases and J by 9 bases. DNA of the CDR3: TGCAGCGTTGGGGAGGTAGCGGGAGGGCCAGCTGAGCAGTTCTTC. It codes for CSVGEVAGGPAEQFF.

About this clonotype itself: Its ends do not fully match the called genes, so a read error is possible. CDR3 sequence: CASSADGALKYF. In nucleotides, the CDR3 is TGCGCGAGCAGCGCGGACGGGGCCCTCAAGTACTTC. The chain joins TRBV5-1 to TRBJ2-5, with D perhaps given as TRBD1 or TRBD2 (5 bases each). Germline CDR1 and CDR2: SGHRS and YFSETQ. This CDR3 comprises 12 residues.

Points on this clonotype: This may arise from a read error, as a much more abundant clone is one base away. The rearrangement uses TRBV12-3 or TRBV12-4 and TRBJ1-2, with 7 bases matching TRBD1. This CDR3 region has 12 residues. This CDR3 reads CACRTGGAGYTF. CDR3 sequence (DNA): TGTGCCTGCAGGACAGGAGGTGCTGGCTACACCTTC.

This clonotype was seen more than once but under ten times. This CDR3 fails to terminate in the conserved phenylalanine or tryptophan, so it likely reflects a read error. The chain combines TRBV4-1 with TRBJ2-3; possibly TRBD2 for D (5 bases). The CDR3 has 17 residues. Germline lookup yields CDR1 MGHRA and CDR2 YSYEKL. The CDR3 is CASSQEWRAPRINTQYS. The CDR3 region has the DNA TGTGCCAGCAGCCAAGAGTGGCGGGCGCCGCGTATCAATACGCAGTATTCT.

CDR3: CASSLPGREQYF. The CDR3 DNA reads TGTGCCAGCAGTCTCCCTGGGCGGGAGCAGTACTTC. The chain uses TRBV28 and TRBJ2-7; D is uncertain. CDR3 length: 12 amino acids. Germline-derived CDR1 and CDR2 are MDHEN and SYDVKM. The V and J ends lost 5 bases and 7 bases respectively, with 12 bases between them.

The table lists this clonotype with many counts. The CDR3 coding sequence is TGCGCCAGCAGCCCGATCCAGCCTCGCACAGATACGCAGTATTTT. Its translation: CASSPIQPRTDTQYF. This sequence joins TRBV4-1 and TRBJ2-3; no definite D call. The V end lost 4 bases, the J end lost 1 base, and 12 bases lay between the germline ends. The germline gives CDR1 MGHRA, CDR2 YSYEKL. CDR3 length equals 15 residues.

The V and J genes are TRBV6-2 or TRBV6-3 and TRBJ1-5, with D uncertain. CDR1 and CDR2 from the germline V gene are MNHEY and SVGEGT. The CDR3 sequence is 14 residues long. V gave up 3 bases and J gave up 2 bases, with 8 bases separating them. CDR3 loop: CASSYGPGNQPQHF. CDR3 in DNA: TGTGCCAGCAGTTATGGCCCCGGCAATCAGCCCCAGCATTTT.

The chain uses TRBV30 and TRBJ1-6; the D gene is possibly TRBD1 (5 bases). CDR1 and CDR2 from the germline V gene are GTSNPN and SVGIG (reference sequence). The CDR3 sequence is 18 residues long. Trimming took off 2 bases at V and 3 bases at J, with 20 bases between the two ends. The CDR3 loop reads CAWSTRFTGVIYNSPLHF. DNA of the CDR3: TGTGCCTGGAGTACCCGATTTACGGGGGTGATCTATAATTCACCCCTCCACTTT.

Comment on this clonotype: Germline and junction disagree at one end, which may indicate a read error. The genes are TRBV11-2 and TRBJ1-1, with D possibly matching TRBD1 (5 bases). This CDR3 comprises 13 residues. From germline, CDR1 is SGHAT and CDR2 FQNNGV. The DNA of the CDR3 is TGTGTCAGCACCCGTGGCAGGGTTACTGAAGCTTCCTTT. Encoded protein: CVSTRGRVTEASF.

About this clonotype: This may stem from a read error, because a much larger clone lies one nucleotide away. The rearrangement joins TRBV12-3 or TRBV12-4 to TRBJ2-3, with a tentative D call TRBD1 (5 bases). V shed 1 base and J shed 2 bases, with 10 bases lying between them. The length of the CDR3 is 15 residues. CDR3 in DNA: TGTGCCAGCAGTTTAGACAAGGGGAACACAGATACGCAGTATTTT. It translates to CASSLDKGNTDTQYF.

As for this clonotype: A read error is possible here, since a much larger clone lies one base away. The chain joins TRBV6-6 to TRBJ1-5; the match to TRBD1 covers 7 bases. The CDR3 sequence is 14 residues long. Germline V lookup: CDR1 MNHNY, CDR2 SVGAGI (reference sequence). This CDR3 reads CVSSYGDSRQPQHF. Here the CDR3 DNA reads TGTGTCAGCAGTTACGGGGACAGCCGTCAGCCCCAGCATTTT.

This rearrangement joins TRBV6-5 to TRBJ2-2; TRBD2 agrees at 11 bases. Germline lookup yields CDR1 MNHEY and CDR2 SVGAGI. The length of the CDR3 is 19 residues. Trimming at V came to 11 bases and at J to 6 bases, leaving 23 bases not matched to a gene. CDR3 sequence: CAVRPWGSGRAGTSGELFF. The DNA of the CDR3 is TGTGCCGTCAGACCCTGGGGTAGCGGGAGGGCGGGGACCTCCGGGGAGCTGTTTTTT.

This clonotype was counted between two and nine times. CDR3 sequence (DNA): TGTGCCAGCAGCTTAGAAGTGGAGGGAGAGACCCAGTACTTC. Protein sequence: CASSLEVEGETQYF. The rearrangement joins TRBV11-2 to TRBJ2-5; D possibly corresponds to TRBD2 (6 bases). The CDR3 is 14 residues long. V gave up 0 bases and J gave up 4 bases, with 9 bases separating them. Per the germline V gene, CDR1 is SGHAT and CDR2 is FQNNGV.

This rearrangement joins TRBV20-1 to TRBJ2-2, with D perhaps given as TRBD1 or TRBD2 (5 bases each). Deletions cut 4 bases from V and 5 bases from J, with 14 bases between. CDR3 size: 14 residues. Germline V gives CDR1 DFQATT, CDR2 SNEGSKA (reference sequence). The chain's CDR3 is CSATARGQTGELFF. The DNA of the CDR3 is TGCAGTGCTACCGCCCGGGGCCAAACCGGGGAGCTGTTTTTT.

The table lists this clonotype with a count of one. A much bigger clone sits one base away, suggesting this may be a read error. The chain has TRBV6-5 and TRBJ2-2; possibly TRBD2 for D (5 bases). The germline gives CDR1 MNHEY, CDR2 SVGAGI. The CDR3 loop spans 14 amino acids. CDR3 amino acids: CASSYTPFTGELSF. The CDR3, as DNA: TGTGCCAGCAGTTACACCCCTTTCACCGGGGAGCTGTCTTTT.

In DNA form, the CDR3 reads TGTGCCAGCATCCATTCTGGACTAGGGTCGCTGTATTTT. It translates to CASIHSGLGSLYF. This sequence joins TRBV11-2 and TRBJ2-3; TRBD2 matches 7 bases. J gave up 14 bases and V 7 bases, and 15 bases lay outside the gene matches. This CDR3 spans 13 amino acids. In germline, CDR1 is SGHAT, CDR2 FQNNGV.

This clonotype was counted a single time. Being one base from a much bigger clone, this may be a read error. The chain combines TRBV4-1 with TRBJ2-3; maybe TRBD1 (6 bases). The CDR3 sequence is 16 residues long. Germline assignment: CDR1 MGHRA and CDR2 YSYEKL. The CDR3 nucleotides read TGCGCCAGCAGCCAAGACCCAGGGGCTAGCACAGATATGCAGTATTTT. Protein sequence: CASSQDPGASTDMQYF.

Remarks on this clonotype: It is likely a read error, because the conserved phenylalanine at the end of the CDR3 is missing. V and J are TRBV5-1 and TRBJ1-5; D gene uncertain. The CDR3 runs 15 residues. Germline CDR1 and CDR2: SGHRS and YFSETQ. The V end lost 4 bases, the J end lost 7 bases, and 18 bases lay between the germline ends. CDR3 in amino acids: CASSPGMVDGQPQHL. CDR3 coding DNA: TGCGCCAGCAGCCCTGGTATGGTCGATGGGCAGCCCCAGCATTTA.

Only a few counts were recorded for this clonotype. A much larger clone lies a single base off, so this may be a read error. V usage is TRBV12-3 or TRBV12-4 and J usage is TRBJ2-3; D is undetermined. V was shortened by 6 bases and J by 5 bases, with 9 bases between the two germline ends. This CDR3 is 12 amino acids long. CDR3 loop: CASREVIDTQYF. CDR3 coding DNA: TGTGCCAGCAGAGAAGTCATAGATACGCAGTATTTT.

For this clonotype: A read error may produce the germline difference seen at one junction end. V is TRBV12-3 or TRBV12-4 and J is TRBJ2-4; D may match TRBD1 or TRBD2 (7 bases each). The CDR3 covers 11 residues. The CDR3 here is CASRGGILQYF. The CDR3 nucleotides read TGTGCTAGCAGGGGGGGGATTCTTCAGTACTTC.